A single sample gave rise to the 21 T cell receptor beta chains below, sequenced in a study of cytomegalovirus exposure and HLA in healthy donors. Primers: 60 Vbeta forward and 13 Jbeta reverse. Measured with immunoSEQ multiplex PCR; TCRdb has only the in-frame clones, and not every one. Of roughly 100,000 clones listed, approximately 85% are singletons. What was sequenced was PBMCs. The receptor source for this set is a middle-aged man in good health and CMV-seronegative.

The rearrangement links TRBV10-3 to TRBJ2-5; 12 bases fit TRBD2. The CDR3 is 17 amino acids. CDR1 and CDR2 from the germline V gene are ENHRY and SYGVKD. After removal of 2 bases from V and 1 base from J, the junction contained 5 bases not matched to a gene. DNA for the CDR3: TGTGCCATCAGTGAGGGAGCGACTAGCGGGGGCCAAGAGACCCAGTACTTC. Translation gives CAISEGATSGGQETQYF.

This chain links TRBV18 with TRBJ2-3; 7 bases map to TRBD1. The V segment lost 2 bases and the J segment 0 bases; nucleotides outside the gene matches: 2. Germline V gives CDR1 KGHSH, CDR2 LQKENI. CDR3 length: 15 residues. CDR3 sequence (DNA): TGTGCCAGCTCACCAACAGGGGTCAGCACAGATACGCAGTATTTT. This encodes CASSPTGVSTDTQYF.

The V gene is TRBV18, the J gene TRBJ1-5; 7 bases agree with TRBD1. The trim removed 6 bases at V and 0 bases at J, leaving 2 bases unmatched. The CDR3 extends over 14 amino acids. Germline CDR1 KGHSH, CDR2 LQKENI. The CDR3 here is CASSRTGSNQPQHF. The DNA of the CDR3 is TGTGCCAGCTCCCGGACAGGTAGCAATCAGCCCCAGCATTTT.

The rearrangement links TRBV7-9 to TRBJ1-2, with 7 positions matching TRBD1. The length of the CDR3 is 13 residues. V dropped 4 bases and J dropped 3; count of bases not matched to a gene: 2. CDR1 SEHNR and CDR2 FQNEAQ come from the germline V gene (reference sequence). CDR3 in DNA: TGTGCCAGCAGCTCCGGGACAGACTATGGCTACACCTTC. Translation: CASSSGTDYGYTF.

The chain combines TRBV11-2 with TRBJ2-5, with D unresolved. The V and J ends lost 4 bases and 0 bases respectively, with 9 bases between them. The CDR3 has 14 residues. Germline V lookup: CDR1 SGHAT, CDR2 FQNNGV. CDR3 loop: CASSSNRNQETQYF. For the CDR3, the DNA is TGTGCCAGCAGCTCTAACAGAAACCAAGAGACCCAGTACTTC.

J is TRBJ1-3 and V is TRBV6-6, with TRBD1 as a possible D gene (5 bases). The ends were cut back, 5 bases at V and 3 bases at J, with 14 bases in the middle. Per the germline V gene, CDR1 is MNHNY and CDR2 is SVGAGI (reference sequence). This CDR3 contains 15 residues. The CDR3 protein is CASSQRRGFGNTIYF. The CDR3 nucleotides read TGTGCCAGCAGTCAGAGACGGGGGTTTGGAAACACCATATATTTT.

This rearrangement joins TRBV21-1 to TRBJ2-2; the tabulated D call, TRBD1, remains unverified against the DNA. TRBV21-1 is described as a pseudogene. The CDR3 consists of 13 residues. The CDR3, as DNA: TGTGCCGGCCCGACAGGGGGGACCGGGGAGCTGTTTTTT. Its translation: CAGPTGGTGELFF.

The chain carries TRBV2 and TRBJ1-5; a possible D gene is TRBD1 (5 bases). The V gene's germline CDR1 is SNHLY and CDR2 FYNNEI. The V end lost 5 bases, the J end lost 0 bases, and 11 bases lay between the germline ends. The CDR3 is 15 amino acids. CDR3 in amino acids: CASSPLDSSNQPQHF. The CDR3 bases are TGTGCCAGCAGTCCTTTAGACAGTAGCAATCAGCCCCAGCATTTT.

The V and J genes are TRBV6-6 and TRBJ1-3; D is unclear. Trimming took off 0 bases at V and 4 bases at J, with 7 bases between the two ends. Germline V gene lookup returns CDR1 MNHNY and CDR2 SVGAGI (reference sequence). There are 14 residues in the CDR3. Written as DNA, the CDR3 is TGTGCCAGCAGTTACTCTTTACAAGGAAACACCATATATTTT. This translates into CASSYSLQGNTIYF.

The chain has TRBV5-1 and TRBJ2-5, with TRBD1 matching 8 bases. The CDR3 runs to 16 residues. CDR1 is SGHRS and CDR2 is YFSETQ in the germline V gene. J lost 0 bases, V lost 4 bases, and 8 bases had no gene match. CDR3 amino acids: CASSLKTGENQETQYF. For the CDR3, the DNA is TGCGCCAGCAGCCTGAAGACAGGGGAAAACCAAGAGACCCAGTACTTC.

The genes are TRBV9 and TRBJ2-3; 13 bases match TRBD2. Trimming took 4 bases from V and 4 from J; bases not matched to a gene: 3. CDR1 is SGDLS, CDR2 YYNGEE, per germline. The CDR3 runs to 15 residues. This CDR3 reads CASSLLAGGPDTQYF. As DNA, the CDR3 is TGTGCCAGCAGCTTACTAGCGGGGGGGCCAGATACGCAGTATTTT.

The sample holds one count of this clone. CDR3 nucleotide sequence: TGTGCCAGCAGCTTATTTCGGGGGTCCGCAGATACGCAGTATTTT. Translation: CASSLFRGSADTQYF. The chain links TRBV11-1 to TRBJ2-3; tentatively, D is TRBD2 (6 bases). The CDR3 is 15 amino acids. Between the trimmed V and J ends, which lost 2 bases and 4 bases, there was a span of 13 bases. Germline V gene lookup returns CDR1 SGHAT and CDR2 FQDESV (reference sequence).

V and J are TRBV9 and TRBJ1-2; 8 bases line up with TRBD1. The germline gives CDR1 SGDLS, CDR2 YYNGEE. The length of the CDR3 is 16 residues. V shed 1 base, J shed 4 bases, and the junction held 9 bases outside the gene matches. CDR3 amino acids: CASSVNPTDRGYGYTF. The CDR3, as DNA: TGTGCCAGCAGCGTAAACCCTACCGACAGGGGCTATGGCTACACCTTC.

This chain joins TRBV30 and TRBJ1-1; a weak D match, TRBD1 (5 bases). Per the germline V gene, CDR1 is GTSNPN and CDR2 is SVGIG (reference sequence). V was trimmed by 0 bases and J by 0 bases, leaving 8 bases between them. The CDR3 totals 14 residues. CDR3 sequence (DNA): TGTGCCTGGAGTGTCGGACATGTGAACACTGAAGCTTTCTTT. It is translated as CAWSVGHVNTEAFF.

This chain uses TRBV5-4 with TRBJ2-1, with 11 nucleotides matching TRBD2. CDR1 SGHNT and CDR2 YYREEE come from the germline V gene (reference sequence). J gave up 3 bases and V 1 base, and 3 bases lay outside the gene matches. The length of the CDR3 is 16 residues. The CDR3 loop is CASSLPLAGGYNEQFF. The DNA for the CDR3 is TGTGCCAGCAGCTTGCCGCTAGCGGGGGGCTACAATGAGCAGTTCTTC. The full variable domain, completed using reference TRBV5-4 and TRBJ2-1, is ETGVTQSPTHLIKTRGQQVTLRCSSQSGHNTVSWYQQALGQGPQFIFQYYREEENGRGNFPPRFSGLQFPNYSSELNVNALELDDSALYLCASSLPLAGGYNEQFFGPGTRLTVL.

The gene calls are TRBV5-1 and TRBJ1-2; 9 bases line up with TRBD1. The CDR3 is 14 residues long. The germline CDR1 and CDR2 sequences are SGHRS and YFSETQ. After removal of 6 bases from V and 7 bases from J, the junction contained 10 bases not matched to a gene. The DNA for the CDR3 is TGCGCCAGCACCGCCGGGACAGGGAATCCTGGCTACACCTTC. Its protein product is CASTAGTGNPGYTF.

The chain recombines TRBV5-1 with TRBJ2-3; D remains ambiguous. The CDR3 runs to 14 residues. The germline V gene encodes CDR1 SGHRS and CDR2 YFSETQ. V lost 0 bases and J 2 bases, leaving 7 bases between the germline ends. The CDR3 is CASSLDSPTDTQYF. In DNA form, the CDR3 reads TGCGCCAGCAGCTTGGACAGTCCCACAGATACGCAGTATTTT.

The rearrangement links TRBV2 to TRBJ1-4; 8 bases line up with TRBD1. This CDR3 is built from 15 residues. Germline loops: CDR1 SNHLY, CDR2 FYNNEI. V trimming: 4 bases; J trimming: 3 bases; junction bases outside the gene matches: 4. The CDR3 DNA sequence: TGTGCCAGCAGTGGGTCAGGGGGCCCTAATGAAAAACTGTTTTTT. Its translation is CASSGSGGPNEKLFF.

The rearrangement joins TRBV19 to TRBJ2-5; 9 bases align to TRBD2. The germline V gene encodes CDR1 LNHDA and CDR2 SQIVND (reference sequence). The CDR3 is made up of 16 amino acids. V lost 3 bases and J lost 1; bases outside the gene matches: 6. The CDR3 DNA reads TGTGCCAGTAGTATCCTCTATAGCGGGGGCCAAGAGACCCAGTACTTC. Amino acid sequence: CASSILYSGGQETQYF.

The chain joins TRBV6-5 to TRBJ2-1, with 9 bases identical to TRBD1. V was pared by 6 bases and J by 8 bases, with 11 bases of the junction left unmatched. The germline CDR1 and CDR2 sequences are MNHEY and SVGAGI. CDR3 length: 15 residues. The CDR3 loop is CASRRTGTGIYEQFF. Here the CDR3 DNA reads TGTGCCAGCAGAAGAACCGGGACAGGGATATATGAGCAGTTCTTC.

The genes are TRBV13 and TRBJ1-1, with 8 bases fitting TRBD1. With 1 base clipped from V and 4 bases from J, the junction kept 2 bases outside the gene matches. The CDR3 is 14 residues long. The germline gives CDR1 PRHDT, CDR2 FYEKMQ (reference sequence). The CDR3 DNA reads TGTGCCAGCAGCTTAGAGACAGGGGCCACTGAAGCTTTCTTT. This sequence encodes CASSLETGATEAFF.